This T cell receptor (beta chain) was identified in a study of cytomegalovirus exposure and HLA in healthy donors. Findings of the study overall: In an earlier analysis, productive rearrangement rates for most beta V segments clustered near 87% or 30%. Fewer than 200 TCR beta chains were listed as cytomegalovirus-associated. In a later analysis, productive TCRs from donors in an Asian-associated ancestry cluster reportedly carried fewer N-insertions than the cohort mean.

PCR used 60 Vbeta primers and 13 Jbeta primers. Sequenced by immunoSEQ multiplex PCR; TCRdb stores in-frame clones only, minus some. The table lists around 84,000 clones, under 80% of them singletons, with roughly an eighth in the top ten. Germline V gene sequence: CDR1 MNHEY, CDR2 SVGAGI. This CDR3 is built from 14 residues. The V segment lost 5 bases and the J segment 11 bases; nucleotides outside the gene matches: 12. For this clone: Its antigen is unknown.

The V gene is TRBV6-5, the J gene TRBJ1-1; TRBD1 aligns across 9 bases. This receptor was identified in a human donor in good health. Material for sequencing was PBMCs. CDR3 protein: CASSLGTGSTMAFF. As DNA, the CDR3 is TGTGCCAGCAGTCTCGGGACAGGGTCCACCATGGCTTTCTTT.